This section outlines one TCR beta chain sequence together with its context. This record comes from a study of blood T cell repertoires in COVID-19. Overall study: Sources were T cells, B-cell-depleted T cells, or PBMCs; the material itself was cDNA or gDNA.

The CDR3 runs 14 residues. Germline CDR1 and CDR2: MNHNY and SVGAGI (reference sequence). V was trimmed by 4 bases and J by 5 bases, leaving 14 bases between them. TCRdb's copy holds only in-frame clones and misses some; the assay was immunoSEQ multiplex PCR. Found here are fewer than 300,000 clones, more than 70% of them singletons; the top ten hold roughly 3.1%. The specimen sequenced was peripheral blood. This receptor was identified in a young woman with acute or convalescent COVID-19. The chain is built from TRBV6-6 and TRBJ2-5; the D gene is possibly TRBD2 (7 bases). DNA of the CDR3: TGTGCCAGCAGTTTGGGGGGGCGAGTCGAGACCCAGTACTTC. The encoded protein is CASSLGGRVETQYF.